This T cell receptor beta chain derives from a study of T cells in Graves' hyperthyroidism and ophthalmopathy. General study findings and limits: The model identified upcoming ophthalmopathy a median roughly 6 months ahead of onset. Clonotypes that were expanded in thyroid above 0.001 mostly appeared in blood too.

This clonotype was seen many times. Its antigen is still unknown. CDR3 length: 14 residues. The V gene's germline CDR1 is MDHEN and CDR2 SYDVKM. The junction had 6 bases not matched to a gene; V was cut back by 6 bases and J by 3 bases. Lactation, pregnancy, other autoimmune disease or uncontrolled infection excluded patients. Initially, at the first diagnosis of hyperthyroidism and before any ophthalmopathy symptoms, blood was sampled. There were TCR beta CDR3 regions amplified from RNA transcripts. Initially, a first-round RT-PCR of the TCR CDR3 employed the HTBI primer set. Via MiXCR, TCRdb re-called the multiplex PCR reads, giving one row per CDR3 protein. The table lists hundreds of thousands of distinct CDR3 sequences, less than 30% of them singletons, with 25% to 30% in the top ten.

This chain connects TRBV28 to TRBJ2-7; 9 bases fit TRBD2. Sample: blood. The clonotype comes from a man aged 35 to 55 with Graves' hyperthyroidism that later progressed to Graves' ophthalmopathy. This chain's CDR3 is CASRAGGGLYEQYF. The CDR3 bases are TGTGCCAGCAGGGCGGGAGGGGGCCTCTACGAGCAGTACTTC.